What follows describes a single T cell receptor (beta chain). The data were taken from a study of OX40 agonist ivuxolimab in advanced cancers. The overall study: Subjects had a mean age of about 65 years, with a range of about 23 to 90; around 84% were male.

Using immunoSEQ multiplex PCR, the repertoire was profiled, and TCRdb retains in-frame clones only, with some absent. Of tens of thousands of clones listed, 75% to 85% were seen once; the top ten hold about 0.69%. Specimen: CD4+ or CD8+ T cells sorted from blood, collected in a trial of the OX40 agonist ivuxolimab. The receptor was isolated from an adult with an advanced solid tumor such as melanoma, head and neck, liver or kidney cancer.

DNA of the CDR3: TGTGCCAGCAGCCAAGAGGGGGCCGGCGCGCGGCCCCAGCATTTT. Translation: CASSQEGAGARPQHF. The V call is TRBV4-2, the J call TRBJ1-5; the D gene is possibly TRBD1 (6 bases). Germline V gene lookup returns CDR1 LGHNA and CDR2 YNFKEQ. The CDR3 consists of 15 residues. Between the trimmed V and J ends, which lost 0 bases and 9 bases, there was a span of 15 bases.